The rows below give T cell receptor beta chains drawn from one sample of a study of CD8 T cells in Susac syndrome. TCRdb reanalysed the immunoSEQ multiplex PCR reads using MiXCR and keeps one entry per CDR3 protein. The top ten clones hold 0.12% of a sample with approximately 160,000 distinct CDR3 sequences, around 95% of them seen once. Material: CD4+ T cells from PBMCs. The origin of the receptors is a human donor with Susac syndrome. CDR3s include the opening cysteine and the closing phenylalanine or tryptophan. The D gene is left open where the match is weak. The listing skips clone size in some rows; elsewhere it reads once, few, many or a size class.

>TRBJ2-5|-|TRBV7-9|-
TGTGCCAGCAGCCACCAACAGGGTTCCCAAGAGACCCAGTACTTC
CASSHQQGSQETQYF
>TRBJ2-5|-|TRBV20-1|TRBD2
TGCAGTGTTACGATAGCGGGGGCCGGGACCCAGTACTTC
CSVTIAGAGTQYF
>TRBJ2-1|-|TRBV15|-
TGTGCCACCATGGCGTACAATGAGCAGTTCTTC
CATMAYNEQFF
>TRBJ2-7|-|TRBV12-3/TRBV12-4|-
TGTGCCAGCAGTCGCGACAGGACGGGTTACGAGCAGTACTTC
CASSRDRTGYEQYF
>TRBJ2-1|once|TRBV6-2/TRBV6-3|-
TGTGCCAGCAGTCAACCCCCGGGACTCGAGCAGTTCTTC
CASSQPPGLEQFF
>TRBJ2-4|once|TRBV7-2|-
TGTGCCAGCAGCTTTGTCCCCGGGGACATTCAGTACTTC
CASSFVPGDIQYF
>TRBJ1-6|-|TRBV11-2|-
TGTGCCAGCAGAAAGAGGGACGCGAATTCACCCCTCCACTTT
CASRKRDANSPLHF
>TRBJ2-6|-|TRBV28|-
TGTGCCAGCAGTTTACCGGGGGTGGCCAACGTCCTGACTTTC
CASSLPGVANVLTF
>TRBJ1-1|-|TRBV12-3/TRBV12-4|TRBD1
TGTGCCAGCAGTCTACAGGGGTGGGGCACTGAAGCTTTCTTT
CASSLQGWGTEAFF
>TRBJ2-4|-|TRBV20-1|-
TGCAGTGCCCCCGGGCAGGCCAAAAACATTCAGTACTTC
CSAPGQAKNIQYF
>TRBJ2-3|-|TRBV2|TRBD1
TGTGCCAGCAGCTCCCTGGACAGGGGGAACACAGATACGCAGTATTTT
CASSSLDRGNTDTQYF
>TRBJ2-7|-|TRBV3-1|-
TGTGCCAGCAGCCGACAAATAGCCTACGAGCAGTACTTC
CASSRQIAYEQYF
>TRBJ2-6|-|TRBV20-1|-
TGCAGTGCTAGAGATATAGGCTCTGGGGCCAACGTCCTGACTTTC
CSARDIGSGANVLTF
>TRBJ2-1|-|TRBV7-3|-
TGTGCCAGCAGCTTAACGGCCAGGGTAAATGAGCAGTTCTTC
CASSLTARVNEQFF
>TRBJ1-2|-|TRBV25-1|TRBD1
TGTGCCAGCAGTGGCGACAGGACAGGGGACAATGGCTACACCTTC
CASSGDRTGDNGYTF
>TRBJ2-5|-|TRBV5-1|-
TGCGCCAGCAGCCGCGGGGAGATGACCCAGTACTTC
CASSRGEMTQYF
>TRBJ2-7|once|TRBV4-2|-
TGTGCCAGCAGCCAAGATGATGGCGGTGGGTACGAGCAGTACTTC
CASSQDDGGGYEQYF
>TRBJ2-3|-|TRBV4-3|-
TGCGCCAGCAGCCAAGTGGTTCGCTTAGCTGTAACAGATACGCAGTATTTT
CASSQVVRLAVTDTQYF
>TRBJ2-3|-|TRBV11-1|-
TGTGCCAGCAGCGCCGGGTCAGCGACAGATACGCAGTATTTT
CASSAGSATDTQYF
>TRBJ1-5|-|TRBV4-2|TRBD1
TGTGCCAGCAGCCAAGGGGACAGGGACTATCAGCCCCAGCATTTT
CASSQGDRDYQPQHF
>TRBJ1-3|-|TRBV29-1|-
TGCAGCGCTGAAGGTTTAGTCGGAAACACCATATATTTT
CSAEGLVGNTIYF
>TRBJ2-3|-|TRBV25-1|-
TGTGCCAGCAGGGGAGAGGGCCAGACAGATACGCAGTATTTT
CASRGEGQTDTQYF
>TRBJ2-5|-|TRBV30|-
TGTGCCTGGAGTGTTATTGGCGGACAAGAGACCCAGTACTTC
CAWSVIGGQETQYF
>TRBJ2-5|-|TRBV21-1|-
TGTGCCAGCAGCAAAGGTGGCCAAGAGACCCAGTACTTC
CASSKGGQETQYF
>TRBJ2-2|-|TRBV2|-
TGTGCCAGCAGCCCCGGGTATAGCCCAAGGAACACCGGGGAGCTGTTTTTT
CASSPGYSPRNTGELFF
>TRBJ2-3|-|TRBV15|TRBD1
TGTGCCACCAGCAGACCTGGACAGGTGGGAGATACGCAGTATTTT
CATSRPGQVGDTQYF
>TRBJ2-1|once|TRBV10-3|-
TGTGCCATCAGTGAAGGACAGCGCAATGAGCAGTTCTTC
CAISEGQRNEQFF
>TRBJ2-1|-|TRBV28|TRBD2
TGTGCCAGCAGTTCATTGGGGGGGGCCTACAATGAGCAGTTCTTC
CASSSLGGAYNEQFF